This T cell receptor beta chain appears in the sequencing data of a study of cytomegalovirus exposure and HLA in healthy donors. Study in general: Early released data had 80 million or so unique TCRs, all coming from HLA-typed donors.

The PCR made use of 60 Vbeta and 13 Jbeta primers. Repertoires were generated with immunoSEQ multiplex PCR, while TCRdb's copy carries only in-frame clones and drops some. The data contain some 110,000 clones, around 82% of them seen just once; the ten biggest clones take up 1.5% to 2%. This CDR3 is built from 15 residues. From germline, CDR1 is SEHNR and CDR2 FQNEAQ (reference sequence). The V and J ends lost 0 bases and 9 bases, in that order; junction bases with no gene match: 10. There were likely unrecorded immune exposures, though donors were nominally healthy when sampled. The sample comprised PBMCs. The gene calls are TRBV7-9 and TRBJ2-5; 7 bases line up with TRBD1. The origin of this receptor is a man aged 50 or older in good health and CMV-seronegative. CDR3 loop: CASSLAPTGYEAQYF. CDR3 in DNA: TGTGCCAGCAGCTTAGCCCCGACAGGGTACGAGGCCCAGTACTTC. The variable domain in full, completed from reference TRBV7-9 and TRBJ2-5, reads DTGVSQNPRHKITKRGQNVTFRCDPISEHNRLYWYRQTLGQGPEFLTYFQNEAQLEKSRLLSDRFSAERPKGSFSTLEIQRTEQGDSAMYLCASSLAPTGYEAQYFGPGTRLLVL.